A selection of T cell receptor beta chains follows, all from one sample in a study of T-cell memory formation after mild COVID-19. TCRdb called the 5' RACE reads again in MiXCR, with one record for every CDR3 protein. The sample records approximately 400,000 distinct CDR3 sequences, about 24% being singletons. Material: PBMCs or a T cell subset sorted from them (not recorded which). Source of these receptors: an adult woman who had mild COVID-19 (a few samples of this study predate the infection). Cell type and time point are not known. The conserved cysteine and the conserved F or W are not part of the CDR3 here. Expanded clones are given a class, and other clones once, few, many or no size at all.

CDR3aa: AWTHVMGYEQY
j_gene: TRBJ2-7
abundance: .
v_gene: TRBV30

CDR3aa: ASSQVAGGLDTQY
j_gene: TRBJ2-3
abundance: few
v_gene: TRBV4-1

CDR3aa: ASSQGQRSTDTQY
j_gene: TRBJ2-3
abundance: .
v_gene: TRBV6-6

CDR3aa: AISTGRFTDTQY
j_gene: TRBJ2-3
abundance: .
v_gene: TRBV10-3

CDR3aa: ASSQDAGRVSYNEQF
j_gene: TRBJ2-1
abundance: .
v_gene: TRBV4-2

CDR3aa: ATSIVEGYGYT
j_gene: TRBJ1-2
abundance: few
v_gene: TRBV15

CDR3aa: ASSYGTYYEQY
j_gene: TRBJ2-7
abundance: few
v_gene: TRBV12-3/TRBV12-4

CDR3aa: ASNQGSSGNTIY
j_gene: TRBJ1-3
abundance: .
v_gene: TRBV19

CDR3aa: SVQGGETQY
j_gene: TRBJ2-5
abundance: few
v_gene: TRBV29-1

CDR3aa: ASSQEELAGGLPTDTQY
j_gene: TRBJ2-3
abundance: .
v_gene: TRBV3-1

CDR3aa: ASSYGVPGGSPLH
j_gene: TRBJ1-6
abundance: .
v_gene: TRBV6-2/TRBV6-3

CDR3aa: ASSNQDWGYEQY
j_gene: TRBJ2-7
abundance: many
v_gene: TRBV12-3/TRBV12-4

CDR3aa: SVRRGSEQY
j_gene: TRBJ2-7
abundance: .
v_gene: TRBV29-1

CDR3aa: SAPRGSRNQPQH
j_gene: TRBJ1-5
abundance: .
v_gene: TRBV20-1

CDR3aa: ASITGIGTEAF
j_gene: TRBJ1-1
abundance: .
v_gene: TRBV5-4

CDR3aa: SVEDHTAGWGTGELF
j_gene: TRBJ2-2
abundance: .
v_gene: TRBV29-1

CDR3aa: ASSPDSLVVYEQY
j_gene: TRBJ2-7
abundance: .
v_gene: TRBV7-9

CDR3aa: ASSQVGGRTGVGNEQF
j_gene: TRBJ2-1
abundance: few
v_gene: TRBV4-1

CDR3aa: ASSPASDFDTQY
j_gene: TRBJ2-3
abundance: .
v_gene: TRBV13

CDR3aa: ASLNGGRGNTIY
j_gene: TRBJ1-3
abundance: .
v_gene: TRBV7-2

CDR3aa: SALLAGGLNTQY
j_gene: TRBJ2-3
abundance: few
v_gene: TRBV29-1

CDR3aa: ASRERGGPGGGNEQF
j_gene: TRBJ2-1
abundance: .
v_gene: TRBV2

CDR3aa: ASTPSGGAVETQY
j_gene: TRBJ2-5
abundance: .
v_gene: TRBV27

CDR3aa: ASSFGSLGTAGEQY
j_gene: TRBJ2-7
abundance: .
v_gene: TRBV7-8